These 30 T cell receptor beta chains came from one sample sequenced in a study of beta chain features in type 1 diabetes. These receptors' antigens are unknown. Every bit of the isolated RNA underwent reverse transcription, so sequencing read expressed TCRB transcripts. Libraries were prepared by immunoSEQ multiplex PCR; TCRdb keeps only in-frame clonotypes and omits some of them. The sample lists around 160,000 clones; approximately 62% were seen once. Study results and caveats: Type 1 diabetes patients had moderately but significantly shorter TCRB CDR3s in all four CD4+ subsets.

The sample was naive CD4+ T cells from blood. The receptors derive from a man between 25 and 39 years old with type 1 diabetes.

This clone has just one count. The V gene is TRBV4-3, the J gene TRBJ2-5; D is unclear. Germline V CDR1 and CDR2: LGHNA, YSLEER. V lost 0 bases to trimming and J lost 3 bases, with 11 bases between them. The CDR3 has 15 amino acids. CDR3: CASSQDLVREETQYF. DNA for the CDR3: TGCGCCAGCAGCCAAGATTTGGTCAGAGAAGAGACCCAGTACTTC.

This chain uses TRBV7-2 with TRBJ2-3; the D is unclear. The CDR3 has 14 amino acids. CDR1 is SGHTA and CDR2 is FQGNSA in the germline V gene. Trimming pared 0 bases from V and 6 bases from J, leaving 10 bases between. CDR3 protein: CASSLAAARDTQYF. CDR3 sequence (DNA): TGTGCCAGCAGCTTAGCAGCCGCTAGGGATACGCAGTATTTT.

J is TRBJ1-1 and V is TRBV5-1, with 10 positions matching TRBD1. The length of the CDR3 is 17 residues. The junction had 12 bases not matched to a gene; V was cut back by 3 bases and J by 4 bases. The germline CDR1 and CDR2 sequences are SGHRS and YFSETQ. CDR3 bases: TGCGCCAGCAGCTCATCGGGGACAGGGGCGCAGGGCACTGAAGCTTTCTTT. It specifies CASSSSGTGAQGTEAFF.

The gene calls are TRBV18 and TRBJ1-6; D gene unclear. Trimming removed 2 bases at V and 13 bases at J, with 18 bases between. Germline values: CDR1 KGHSH, CDR2 LQKENI. The CDR3 is 15 amino acids. The CDR3 DNA reads as TGTGCCAGCTCACCAGCCGGGCAAAGAAACTCCCCCCTCCACTTT. It encodes CASSPAGQRNSPLHF.

The chain employs TRBV5-1 and TRBJ2-5; D tentatively reads TRBD1 or TRBD2 (6 bases each). The germline CDR1 and CDR2 sequences are SGHRS and YFSETQ. V was trimmed by 2 bases and J by 4 bases, leaving 12 bases between them. CDR3 length: 14 amino acids. CDR3 nucleotide sequence: TGCGCCAGCAGCTTACAGGGAGGAGGAGAGACCCAGTACTTC. This translates into CASSLQGGGETQYF.

There are a few counts of this clone. The chain is built from TRBV28 and TRBJ1-2; D is perhaps TRBD1 (5 bases). The V end lost 2 bases, the J end lost 6 bases, and 7 bases lay between the germline ends. This CDR3 is 12 amino acids long. Germline V CDR1 and CDR2: MDHEN, SYDVKM. CDR3 in DNA: TGTGCCAGCAGTTTACCAGGGAATGGCTACACCTTC. It encodes CASSLPGNGYTF.

The gene calls are TRBV9 and TRBJ1-3; D is ambiguous. CDR3 length: 12 amino acids. The V gene lost 0 bases and the J gene lost 7 bases, with 5 bases spanning the gap. Germline CDR1 and CDR2: SGDLS and YYNGEE. The CDR3 spells CASSVDSNTIYF. In nucleotides, the CDR3 is TGTGCCAGCAGCGTAGACTCGAACACCATATATTTT. The whole variable domain, remainder taken from reference TRBV9 and TRBJ1-3, is DSGVTQTPKHLITATGQRVTLRCSPRSGDLSVYWYQQSLDQGLQFLIQYYNGEERAKGNILERFSAQQFPDLHSELNLSSLELGDSALYFCASSVDSNTIYFGEGSWLTVV.

The V gene is TRBV7-9, the J gene TRBJ2-1; no clear D. This CDR3 has 16 residues. V was pared by 3 bases and J by 8 bases, with 20 bases between. CDR1 is SEHNR and CDR2 is FQNEAQ in the germline V gene (reference sequence). CDR3 nucleotide sequence: TGTGCCAGCAGCTTGTTCCGGCCCACGAGTGACGATGAGCAGTTCTTC. This codes for CASSLFRPTSDDEQFF.

The table lists this clone with a count of one. The chain combines TRBV30 with TRBJ1-1, with D hard to call. Germline loops: CDR1 GTSNPN, CDR2 SVGIG (reference sequence). The CDR3 is made up of 13 amino acids. V lost 0 bases to trimming and J lost 9 bases, with 14 bases between them. CDR3 region: CAWSVADPPQAFF. DNA for the CDR3: TGTGCCTGGAGTGTGGCAGATCCCCCACAAGCTTTCTTT.

The gene calls are TRBV7-2 and TRBJ2-3, with D possibly TRBD2 on 5 matching bases. Germline CDR1 is SGHTA and CDR2 is FQGNSA. This CDR3 is 12 amino acids long. Trimming removed 4 bases at V and 14 bases at J, with 16 bases between. For the CDR3, the DNA is TGTGCCAGCAGCTCCGGACTTCGTTGGTGGTATTTT. Translated: CASSSGLRWWYF.

The rearrangement joins TRBV30 to TRBJ2-1; D remains ambiguous. Trimming removed 3 bases at V and 7 bases at J, with 7 bases between. The CDR3 loop spans 11 amino acids. Germline CDR1 is GTSNPN and CDR2 is SVGIG (reference sequence). CDR3 DNA sequence: TGTGCCTGGAGCGCTCTTAATGAGCAGTTCTTC. Encoded protein: CAWSALNEQFF.

This clone occurred a few times. The J gene is TRBJ1-1, the V gene TRBV6-6; D is perhaps TRBD1 (5 bases). The V end was cut by 4 bases, the J end by 4 bases, with 10 bases between. Germline V lookup: CDR1 MNHNY, CDR2 SVGAGI (reference sequence). The CDR3 spans 13 residues. The CDR3: CASSWSGGTEAFF. CDR3 DNA: TGTGCCAGCAGTTGGAGTGGGGGCACTGAAGCTTTCTTT.

The V call is TRBV4-3, the J call TRBJ1-1, with unresolved D. Germline V gene data show CDR1 as LGHNA and CDR2 as YSLEER. The V gene lost 3 bases and the J gene lost 3 bases, with 11 bases spanning the gap. CDR3 size: 14 residues. The CDR3 region has the DNA TGCGCCAGCAGCCAGTCAAACCACGACACTGAAGCTTTCTTT. Its protein product is CASSQSNHDTEAFF.

This chain connects TRBV7-8 to TRBJ2-6; TRBD2 matches at 7 bases. The CDR3 spans 19 residues. Germline V CDR1 and CDR2: SGHVS, FQNEAQ. The V segment lost 3 bases and the J segment 0 bases; nucleotides outside the gene matches: 11. The CDR3 DNA is TGTGCCAGCAGCTTTCGAAGGTTGAGGACTAGCTCTGGGGCCAACGTCCTGACTTTC. Its translation: CASSFRRLRTSSGANVLTF.

J is TRBJ2-3 and V is TRBV4-1; 10 bases fit TRBD1. The V gene end was trimmed by 2 bases and the J gene end by 6 bases; junction bases not matched to a gene: 11. Germline V CDR1 and CDR2: MGHRA, YSYEKL. CDR3 length: 17 residues. The CDR3 loop reads CASSQPRDRGVYDTQYF. As DNA, the CDR3 is TGCGCCAGCAGCCAACCTCGGGACAGGGGAGTGTATGATACGCAGTATTTT.

The genes are TRBV9 and TRBJ2-2, with no clear D. CDR1 is SGDLS and CDR2 is YYNGEE in the germline V gene. The CDR3 runs 12 residues. Trimming took off 4 bases at V and 8 bases at J, with 9 bases between the two ends. This chain's CDR3 is CASSSRWGELFF. The CDR3 nucleotides are TGTGCCAGCAGCTCCCGGTGGGGGGAGCTGTTTTTT.

The chain combines TRBV5-1 with TRBJ2-1; D may be TRBD1 (6 bases). V lost 0 bases, J lost 6 bases, and 13 bases lay in between. The CDR3 extends over 15 amino acids. CDR1 is SGHRS and CDR2 is YFSETQ in the germline V gene. CDR3 region: CASSLGRQGPNEQFF. In nucleotides, the CDR3 is TGCGCCAGCAGCTTGGGCCGCCAGGGGCCCAATGAGCAGTTCTTC.

This chain links TRBV29-1 with TRBJ2-5; D is ambiguous. CDR3 length: 15 residues. The V gene lost 6 bases and the J gene lost 0 bases, with 17 bases spanning the gap. The germline gives CDR1 SQVTM, CDR2 ANQGSEA. Here the CDR3 reads CSVAQFQEYQETQYF. As DNA, the CDR3 is TGCAGCGTCGCTCAATTCCAGGAGTACCAAGAGACCCAGTACTTC.

The V gene is TRBV7-2, the J gene TRBJ2-5; tentative D call: TRBD2 (6 bases). Trimming removed 2 bases at V and 5 bases at J, with 18 bases between. The CDR3 is 16 residues long. Germline-derived CDR1 and CDR2 are SGHTA and FQGNSA. CDR3 coding DNA: TGTGCCAGCAGCTTAATACCGGGACTTCACTCGGAGACCCAGTACTTC. This sequence encodes CASSLIPGLHSETQYF.

V and J are TRBV9 and TRBJ2-1, with 8 bases fitting TRBD2. J lost 3 bases, V lost 0 bases, and 5 bases had no gene match. Germline CDR1 SGDLS, CDR2 YYNGEE. This CDR3 has 16 residues. CDR3 sequence (DNA): TGTGCCAGCAGCGTAGCTCCCAGCGGGGGCTACAATGAGCAGTTCTTC. Translation gives CASSVAPSGGYNEQFF.

This chain joins TRBV2 and TRBJ1-5, with no clear D. The CDR3 length is 15 residues. The V gene's germline CDR1 is SNHLY and CDR2 FYNNEI. V lost 3 bases, J lost 0 bases, and 9 bases lay in between. The DNA for the CDR3 is TGTGCCAGCAGTGAGGCCGTAATTAGCAATCAGCCCCAGCATTTT. Translating it yields CASSEAVISNQPQHF. Supplemented by reference TRBV2 and TRBJ1-5, the full variable domain reads EPEVTQTPSHQVTQMGQEVILRCVPISNHLYFYWYRQILGQKVEFLVSFYNNEISEKSEIFDDQFSVERPDGSNFTLKIRSTKLEDSAMYFCASSEAVISNQPQHFGDGTRLSIL.

This clone has a handful of counts. J is TRBJ2-2 and V is TRBV29-1; no clear D. CDR1 and CDR2 (germline): SQVTM, ANQGSEA. The CDR3 extends over 13 amino acids. Trimming removed 2 bases from V and 7 bases from J, with 11 bases in between. CDR3: CSVEFRLGGELFF. The CDR3 bases are TGCAGCGTTGAATTTCGATTGGGCGGGGAGCTGTTTTTT.

This chain links TRBV9 with TRBJ2-1, with 7 positions matching TRBD2. The CDR3 consists of 15 residues. Germline V gene sequence: CDR1 SGDLS, CDR2 YYNGEE. V gave up 6 bases and J gave up 4 bases; unmatched junction bases: 10. The CDR3 region has the DNA TGTGCCAGCACCAAAAGCGGGGAGGCGTACAATGAGCAGTTCTTC. It is translated as CASTKSGEAYNEQFF. Filled out from reference TRBV9 and TRBJ2-1, the complete variable domain reads DSGVTQTPKHLITATGQRVTLRCSPRSGDLSVYWYQQSLDQGLQFLIQYYNGEERAKGNILERFSAQQFPDLHSELNLSSLELGDSALYFCASTKSGEAYNEQFFGPGTRLTVL.

The chain uses TRBV27 and TRBJ2-7; the D is unclear. The V end lost 2 bases, the J end lost 6 bases, and 8 bases lay between the germline ends. The CDR3 length is 12 residues. The germline CDR1 and CDR2 sequences are MNHEY and SMNVEV (reference sequence). The CDR3 coding sequence is TGTGCCAGCAGTTTAAATCATGGCGAGCAGTACTTC. It codes for CASSLNHGEQYF.

Written as DNA, the CDR3 is TGTGCCACCAGCAGAGATGGTCAGTTTTACGAGCAGTACTTC. Its protein is CATSRDGQFYEQYF. V usage is TRBV15 and J usage is TRBJ2-7; D not certain. V dropped 0 bases and J dropped 4 bases, with 10 bases sitting between them. The germline gives CDR1 LNHNV, CDR2 YYDKDF (reference sequence). The CDR3 contains 14 residues.

This clone was found a few times. The chain couples TRBV12-5 to TRBJ2-1; TRBD1 matches 7 bases. Germline values: CDR1 LGHNT, CDR2 FRNRAP. This CDR3 is 12 amino acids long. Written as DNA, the CDR3 is TGTGCACCCGGGACAGAATACAATGAGCAGTTCTTC. This sequence encodes CAPGTEYNEQFF.

The chain recombines TRBV7-2 with TRBJ2-1; TRBD1 matches 7 bases. J gave up 3 bases and V 11 bases, and 7 bases lay outside the gene matches. CDR1 SGHTA and CDR2 FQGNSA come from the germline V gene. The CDR3 has 13 amino acids. As DNA, the CDR3 is TGTGCCTCGGAGACAGGGAACTACAATGAGCAGTTCTTC. Residues: CASETGNYNEQFF.

The chain recombines TRBV7-2 with TRBJ2-7; TRBD1 aligns across 7 bases. This CDR3 spans 14 amino acids. V lost 5 bases to trimming and J lost 9 bases; unmatched junction nucleotides: 13. Germline CDR1 is SGHTA and CDR2 is FQGNSA. The DNA of the CDR3 is TGTGCCAGCAGCGCAGGACAGGCCCGAATCGTGCAGTACTTC. This codes for CASSAGQARIVQYF.

This rearrangement joins TRBV7-2 to TRBJ2-3; D gene uncertain. The CDR3 loop spans 16 amino acids. V was shortened by 1 base and J by 3 bases, with 14 bases between the two germline ends. Germline V gene sequence: CDR1 SGHTA, CDR2 FQGNSA. Here the CDR3 reads CASSLVGGSNTDTQYF. DNA of the CDR3: TGTGCCAGCAGCTTAGTCGGCGGAAGCAATACAGATACGCAGTATTTT.

V is TRBV5-4 and J is TRBJ1-1; D remains ambiguous. Trimming shortened V by 0 bases and J by 3 bases, and 0 bases separated the two germline ends. The CDR3 spans 11 residues. Germline lookup yields CDR1 SGHNT and CDR2 YYREEE (reference sequence). Here the CDR3 DNA reads TGTGCCAGCAGCTTGGACACTGAAGCTTTCTTT. Its protein is CASSLDTEAFF.